The present TCR beta chain was sequenced within a study of blood T cell repertoires in COVID-19. Study information: The United States, Italy and Spain provided the acute and convalescent COVID-19 samples.

Original handling: For nucleated cells, counts were estimated from reference gene primer amplification. Data came from immunoSEQ multiplex PCR; TCRdb stores just in-frame clones and leaves some out. V and J calls and clone size come straight from that table; D and trimming were deduced from the DNA. The sample has 80,000 to 95,000 clones, 91% seen once. The specimen sequenced was peripheral blood. This receptor was obtained from a human donor with active COVID-19. The donor label of this sample is uncertain.

In nucleotides, the CDR3 is TGTGCCAGCCGACATCAGGGGCTATCCTACGAGCAGTACTTC. This translates into CASRHQGLSYEQYF. The rearrangement joins TRBV6-5 to TRBJ2-7, with D maybe TRBD1 (6 bases). Per the germline V gene, CDR1 is MNHEY and CDR2 is SVGAGI. With 8 bases removed from V and 1 base from J, the gap between germline ends came to 15 bases. The length of the CDR3 is 14 residues.